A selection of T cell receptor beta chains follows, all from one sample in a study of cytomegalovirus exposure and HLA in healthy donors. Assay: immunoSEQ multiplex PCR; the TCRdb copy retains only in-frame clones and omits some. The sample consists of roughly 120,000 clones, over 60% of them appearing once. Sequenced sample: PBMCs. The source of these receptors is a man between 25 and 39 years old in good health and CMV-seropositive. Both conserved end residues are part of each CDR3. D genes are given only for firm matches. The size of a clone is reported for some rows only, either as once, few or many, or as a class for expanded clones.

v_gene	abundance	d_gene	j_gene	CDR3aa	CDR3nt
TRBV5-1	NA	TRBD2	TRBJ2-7	CASSLFEIAGGNYEQYF	TGCGCCAGCAGCTTGTTCGAGATAGCGGGGGGAAACTACGAGCAGTACTTC
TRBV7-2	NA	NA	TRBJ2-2	CASSPDSGGELFF	TGTGCCAGCAGCCCAGACTCGGGCGGGGAGCTGTTTTTT
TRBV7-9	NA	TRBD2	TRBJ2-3	CASSLRLAYTDTQYF	TGTGCCAGCAGCTTACGACTAGCTTACACAGATACGCAGTATTTT
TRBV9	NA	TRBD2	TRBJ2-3	CASSVASGRLYSTDTQYF	TGTGCCAGCAGCGTAGCTAGCGGGAGACTGTATAGCACAGATACGCAGTATTTT
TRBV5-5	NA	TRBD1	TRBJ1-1	CASSSRQGKGLKDTEAFF	TGTGCCAGCAGCTCCCGACAGGGTAAAGGACTAAAGGACACTGAAGCTTTCTTT
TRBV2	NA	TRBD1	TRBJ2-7	CASPPRDRDYEQYF	TGTGCCAGCCCCCCGCGCGACAGGGACTACGAGCAGTACTTC
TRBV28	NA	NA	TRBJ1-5	CASSLRLTGKGSNQPQHF	TGTGCCAGCAGTTTAAGGCTTACAGGGAAGGGTAGCAATCAGCCCCAGCATTTT
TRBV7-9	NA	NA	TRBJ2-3	CASSVDLTSTDTQYF	TGTGCCAGCAGCGTAGACTTGACTAGCACAGATACGCAGTATTTT
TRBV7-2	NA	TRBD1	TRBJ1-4	CASSLRDRYLATNEKLFF	TGTGCCAGCAGCTTACGGGACAGATACCTTGCAACTAATGAAAAACTGTTTTTT
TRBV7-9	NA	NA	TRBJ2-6	CASSLGKGVSSGANVLTF	TGTGCCAGCAGCTTAGGGAAGGGGGTGAGCTCTGGGGCCAACGTCCTGACTTTC
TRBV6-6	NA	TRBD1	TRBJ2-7	CASSYETGVYEQYF	TGTGCCAGCAGTTACGAAACAGGGGTCTACGAGCAGTACTTC
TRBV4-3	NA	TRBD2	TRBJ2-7	CASSQGLAGYEQYF	TGCGCCAGCAGCCAAGGCCTAGCGGGGTACGAGCAGTACTTC
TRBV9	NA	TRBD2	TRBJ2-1	CASSGQGLAVNNEQFF	TGTGCCAGCAGCGGACAGGGACTAGCGGTGAACAATGAGCAGTTCTTC
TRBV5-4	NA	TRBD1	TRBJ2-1	CASSSLIDRVNEQFF	TGTGCCAGCAGCTCCCTAATTGACAGGGTAAATGAGCAGTTCTTC
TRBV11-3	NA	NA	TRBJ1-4	CASSPGSVGEKLFF	TGTGCCAGCAGCCCCGGTAGCGTGGGTGAAAAACTGTTTTTT
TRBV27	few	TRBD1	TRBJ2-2	CASSPLGTGNTGELFF	TGTGCCAGCAGTCCCTTAGGGACAGGGAACACCGGGGAGCTGTTTTTT
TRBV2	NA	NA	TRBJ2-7	CASTDYNEQYF	TGTGCCAGTACAGATTACAACGAGCAGTACTTC